Listed below are T cell receptor beta chains from one sample, sequenced in a study of cytomegalovirus exposure and HLA in healthy donors. The data were produced by immunoSEQ multiplex PCR, yet TCRdb's version contains in-frame clones alone and is incomplete. The table shows 100,000 to 120,000 clones, with 89% occurring only once. The sequencing input was PBMCs. All receptors come from a woman between 18 and 29 years old in good health and CMV-seronegative. Both conserved end residues are trimmed from each CDR3. Fields, in order: clone size, V gene, J gene, CDR3 protein. Clone size is stated in some rows and not others, as once, few, many or a class when expanded.

clone_size: .; v_call: TRBV7-3; j_call: TRBJ2-2; cdr3_aa: ASSPEGAGELF
clone_size: .; v_call: TRBV19; j_call: TRBJ1-2; cdr3_aa: ASGTGYGYT
clone_size: .; v_call: TRBV6-1; j_call: TRBJ1-1; cdr3_aa: ASSEETGRTPGTEAF
clone_size: .; v_call: TRBV7-2; j_call: TRBJ2-3; cdr3_aa: ASSSVRDRFRFGTDTQY
clone_size: .; v_call: TRBV4-2; j_call: TRBJ2-2; cdr3_aa: ASSRLDGPGELF
clone_size: .; v_call: TRBV5-1; j_call: TRBJ2-4; cdr3_aa: ASSSGTGENIQY
clone_size: .; v_call: TRBV7-2; j_call: TRBJ2-2; cdr3_aa: ASSLVGTGGELF
clone_size: .; v_call: TRBV7-2; j_call: TRBJ2-7; cdr3_aa: ASSGTSGSSYEQY
clone_size: .; v_call: TRBV11-3; j_call: TRBJ2-1; cdr3_aa: ASSFRGNEQF
clone_size: .; v_call: TRBV7-2; j_call: TRBJ2-2; cdr3_aa: ASSPGSSGISGELF
clone_size: .; v_call: TRBV4-3; j_call: TRBJ1-1; cdr3_aa: ASSQDLGGSTEAF
clone_size: .; v_call: TRBV19; j_call: TRBJ1-1; cdr3_aa: ASSFQGTEAF
clone_size: .; v_call: TRBV29-1; j_call: TRBJ1-2; cdr3_aa: SAYQGTGLSNHYGYT
clone_size: .; v_call: TRBV4-1; j_call: TRBJ1-3; cdr3_aa: ASSQDARQVRNTIY
clone_size: once; v_call: TRBV6-1; j_call: TRBJ1-5; cdr3_aa: ASDSQPQH
clone_size: .; v_call: TRBV9; j_call: TRBJ2-1; cdr3_aa: ASQGPSGAYNEQF
clone_size: .; v_call: TRBV9; j_call: TRBJ2-5; cdr3_aa: ASSVGGEETQY
clone_size: .; v_call: TRBV6-6; j_call: TRBJ2-7; cdr3_aa: ASSTAGTYEQY
clone_size: .; v_call: TRBV28; j_call: TRBJ1-2; cdr3_aa: ASSLRRGAGYT
clone_size: .; v_call: TRBV27; j_call: TRBJ2-2; cdr3_aa: ASSPGQTTGELF
clone_size: .; v_call: TRBV28; j_call: TRBJ1-4; cdr3_aa: ASTIFPYPIIKTNRRNEKLF
clone_size: once; v_call: TRBV6-1; j_call: TRBJ1-5; cdr3_aa: ASSGPGGYQPQH
clone_size: .; v_call: TRBV27; j_call: TRBJ1-5; cdr3_aa: ASSLFSGDSNQPQH
clone_size: .; v_call: TRBV6-6; j_call: TRBJ1-2; cdr3_aa: ASSYGLGGGYT
clone_size: .; v_call: TRBV18; j_call: TRBJ2-3; cdr3_aa: ASSPFTADLSTDTQY
clone_size: .; v_call: TRBV5-1; j_call: TRBJ2-7; cdr3_aa: ASSSAATSDFSYEQY
clone_size: .; v_call: TRBV5-4; j_call: TRBJ1-2; cdr3_aa: ASSLVKGSNYGYT
clone_size: .; v_call: TRBV5-6; j_call: TRBJ2-1; cdr3_aa: ASLSGLDLNEQF
clone_size: few; v_call: TRBV27; j_call: TRBJ1-6; cdr3_aa: ASSYTGYSPLH
clone_size: .; v_call: TRBV19; j_call: TRBJ2-7; cdr3_aa: ASSILGGTHAYEQY
clone_size: .; v_call: TRBV7-8; j_call: TRBJ1-5; cdr3_aa: ASRSRERGIYSNQPQH
clone_size: .; v_call: TRBV30; j_call: TRBJ1-5; cdr3_aa: AWSVLNSRRPQH
clone_size: .; v_call: TRBV4-3; j_call: TRBJ2-7; cdr3_aa: ASSQEGQDSYEQY
clone_size: .; v_call: TRBV7-6; j_call: TRBJ2-7; cdr3_aa: ASSLYGEQY
clone_size: .; v_call: TRBV6-5; j_call: TRBJ1-1; cdr3_aa: ASTYAGTAF
clone_size: once; v_call: TRBV9; j_call: TRBJ1-4; cdr3_aa: ASSGMDSNEKLF
clone_size: .; v_call: TRBV2; j_call: TRBJ2-1; cdr3_aa: ASSATSYNEQF
clone_size: .; v_call: TRBV5-1; j_call: TRBJ2-5; cdr3_aa: ASSLTGDVQETQY
clone_size: .; v_call: TRBV6-6; j_call: TRBJ1-1; cdr3_aa: ASSSPFSGDTEAF
clone_size: .; v_call: TRBV7-9; j_call: TRBJ2-1; cdr3_aa: ASSLVNRNNEQF
clone_size: .; v_call: TRBV20-1; j_call: TRBJ1-2; cdr3_aa: SADRDGYT
clone_size: .; v_call: TRBV5-6; j_call: TRBJ1-1; cdr3_aa: ASSLRQGEAF
clone_size: .; v_call: TRBV27; j_call: TRBJ1-4; cdr3_aa: ASSLRTNEKLF
clone_size: .; v_call: TRBV27; j_call: TRBJ2-3; cdr3_aa: ASSSLFGDTQY
clone_size: .; v_call: TRBV7-9; j_call: TRBJ2-7; cdr3_aa: ASSSMQGGNEQY
clone_size: .; v_call: TRBV28; j_call: TRBJ1-4; cdr3_aa: ASSTRTGALNEKLF
clone_size: .; v_call: TRBV5-6; j_call: TRBJ1-2; cdr3_aa: ASSLVMASGYT
clone_size: .; v_call: TRBV6-1; j_call: TRBJ1-6; cdr3_aa: ASNAEGGSNSPLH
clone_size: .; v_call: TRBV9; j_call: TRBJ2-5; cdr3_aa: ASSVVGTGSETQY
clone_size: .; v_call: TRBV30; j_call: TRBJ2-1; cdr3_aa: AWSRLRVSYNEQF
clone_size: once; v_call: TRBV29-1; j_call: TRBJ2-7; cdr3_aa: SVEGPKGQANEQY
clone_size: .; v_call: TRBV13; j_call: TRBJ2-6; cdr3_aa: AVQGFSGANVLT
clone_size: .; v_call: TRBV18; j_call: TRBJ1-2; cdr3_aa: ASSPQSRENYGYT
clone_size: .; v_call: TRBV5-1; j_call: TRBJ2-7; cdr3_aa: ASSGDSQLVYEQY
clone_size: .; v_call: TRBV27; j_call: TRBJ2-5; cdr3_aa: ASSSLAGVQETQY
clone_size: .; v_call: TRBV15; j_call: TRBJ2-7; cdr3_aa: ATSRAYTGVGYEQY
clone_size: .; v_call: TRBV27; j_call: TRBJ2-3; cdr3_aa: ASSLLDRGVTDTQY
clone_size: .; v_call: TRBV6-1; j_call: TRBJ1-5; cdr3_aa: ASSDWTYYSNQPQH
clone_size: .; v_call: TRBV4-3; j_call: TRBJ2-1; cdr3_aa: ASSQDGRASSYNEQF
clone_size: once; v_call: TRBV5-1; j_call: TRBJ1-4; cdr3_aa: ASSLIGQGVEKLF